This T cell receptor beta chain was captured in a study of blood T cells in healthy people across ages. The CDR3 totals 17 residues. Trimming at V came to 4 bases and at J to 5 bases, leaving 10 bases not matched to a gene. The germline V gene encodes CDR1 LGHDT and CDR2 YNNKEL (reference sequence). Primed by a sample-barcoded 5' primer and a J-beta primer mix, a second PCR proceeded for 7 to 11 cycles. TCRdb fed the 5' RACE reads into MiXCR, producing one record per CDR3 protein. The sample consists of about 1 million distinct CDR3 sequences, 40% to 55% of them appearing once. The source material was blood. The sequence was collected from a woman in her fifties or sixties in good health. The chain links TRBV3-1 to TRBJ2-1; 11 bases agree with TRBD2. CDR3 coding DNA: TGTGCCAGCAGCCGGTGGGCGACTAGCGGGGCTAACAATGAGCAGTTCTTC. It encodes CASSRWATSGANNEQFF.